This is a list of T cell receptor beta chains from one sample in a study of cytomegalovirus exposure and HLA in healthy donors. Assay used: immunoSEQ multiplex PCR; TCRdb lists only in-frame clones, some missing. The data show 150,000 to 200,000 clones, with 65% to 85% seen just once and 6% held by the top ten. The specimen sequenced was PBMCs. These receptors came from a woman in her thirties in good health and CMV-seropositive. CDR3s leave out the opening cysteine and the closing phenylalanine or tryptophan. The D gene is left open where the match is weak.

CDR3 length: 13; V gene: TRBV5-4; D gene: TRBD1; J gene: TRBJ1-5; CDR3 protein: ASSSGQDSNQPQH
CDR3 length: 11; V gene: TRBV7-9; D gene: TRBD2; J gene: TRBJ2-5; CDR3 protein: ASSRTSGETQY
CDR3 length: 11; V gene: TRBV19; D gene: -; J gene: TRBJ1-1; CDR3 protein: ASSIRTGEGAF
CDR3 length: 9; V gene: TRBV4-1; D gene: -; J gene: TRBJ2-7; CDR3 protein: ASSLSDEQY
CDR3 length: 12; V gene: TRBV27; D gene: TRBD1; J gene: TRBJ1-6; CDR3 protein: ASNAGQYNSPLH
CDR3 length: 13; V gene: TRBV2; D gene: -; J gene: TRBJ2-2; CDR3 protein: ASSATGLGTGELF
CDR3 length: 13; V gene: TRBV5-1; D gene: -; J gene: TRBJ2-7; CDR3 protein: ASSLSGTGSYEQY
CDR3 length: 14; V gene: TRBV4-3; D gene: TRBD2; J gene: TRBJ2-3; CDR3 protein: ASSQGRRGVTDTQY
CDR3 length: 11; V gene: TRBV19; D gene: TRBD2; J gene: TRBJ2-3; CDR3 protein: ASRRGGTDTQY
CDR3 length: 15; V gene: TRBV6-1; D gene: -; J gene: TRBJ1-1; CDR3 protein: ASSEDSVRRLKAEAF
CDR3 length: 9; V gene: TRBV29-1; D gene: -; J gene: TRBJ2-7; CDR3 protein: SAKAGYEQY
CDR3 length: 12; V gene: TRBV4-1; D gene: -; J gene: TRBJ2-3; CDR3 protein: ASSQEPGKVTQY
CDR3 length: 14; V gene: TRBV7-2; D gene: TRBD2; J gene: TRBJ2-1; CDR3 protein: ASSLEAGGSYNEQF
CDR3 length: 11; V gene: TRBV5-1; D gene: -; J gene: TRBJ2-5; CDR3 protein: ASSWRGQETQY
CDR3 length: 13; V gene: TRBV19; D gene: TRBD2; J gene: TRBJ2-1; CDR3 protein: ASSTARREVNEQF
CDR3 length: 13; V gene: TRBV18; D gene: -; J gene: TRBJ1-2; CDR3 protein: ASSVTGDSSYGYT
CDR3 length: 14; V gene: TRBV6-4; D gene: TRBD2; J gene: TRBJ2-1; CDR3 protein: ASSDTYRTSGNEQF
CDR3 length: 12; V gene: TRBV18; D gene: -; J gene: TRBJ2-3; CDR3 protein: ASSTYGVTDTQY
CDR3 length: 10; V gene: TRBV28; D gene: -; J gene: TRBJ1-1; CDR3 protein: ASSFGYTEAF
CDR3 length: 14; V gene: TRBV10-1; D gene: -; J gene: TRBJ1-2; CDR3 protein: ASSDIVHPERSGYT
CDR3 length: 17; V gene: TRBV5-1; D gene: TRBD2; J gene: TRBJ2-1; CDR3 protein: ASSLTGTSGGASYNEQF
CDR3 length: 15; V gene: TRBV4-1; D gene: TRBD2; J gene: TRBJ2-3; CDR3 protein: ASSRAAGGFITDTQY
CDR3 length: 12; V gene: TRBV4-3; D gene: -; J gene: TRBJ2-7; CDR3 protein: ASSRDQSAYEQY
CDR3 length: 9; V gene: TRBV6-1; D gene: -; J gene: TRBJ1-1; CDR3 protein: ASRDQRRAF
CDR3 length: 17; V gene: TRBV2; D gene: TRBD2; J gene: TRBJ2-2; CDR3 protein: ASSDDPLAGVSFTGELF
CDR3 length: 13; V gene: TRBV2; D gene: TRBD2; J gene: TRBJ2-3; CDR3 protein: ASSGTSGSTDTQY
CDR3 length: 14; V gene: TRBV7-2; D gene: TRBD1; J gene: TRBJ2-7; CDR3 protein: ASSLAGGQGVHEQY
CDR3 length: 12; V gene: TRBV4-3; D gene: TRBD1; J gene: TRBJ1-2; CDR3 protein: ASSQDDRVPGYT
CDR3 length: 11; V gene: TRBV7-9; D gene: -; J gene: -; CDR3 protein: ASSPNGYYEQY
CDR3 length: 16; V gene: TRBV10-3; D gene: TRBD2; J gene: TRBJ2-5; CDR3 protein: AIRGREALAGEKETQY
CDR3 length: 12; V gene: TRBV5-1; D gene: -; J gene: TRBJ2-7; CDR3 protein: ASSLNVGGYEQY
CDR3 length: 12; V gene: TRBV6-5; D gene: -; J gene: TRBJ1-2; CDR3 protein: ASSYYNQAYGYT
CDR3 length: 12; V gene: TRBV7-2; D gene: TRBD1; J gene: TRBJ1-2; CDR3 protein: ASSLGGQSYGYT
CDR3 length: 12; V gene: TRBV5-1; D gene: -; J gene: TRBJ2-5; CDR3 protein: ASSPSGVSETQY
CDR3 length: 13; V gene: TRBV28; D gene: -; J gene: TRBJ1-4; CDR3 protein: ASRDYIGPNEKLF
CDR3 length: 9; V gene: TRBV5-1; D gene: -; J gene: TRBJ2-5; CDR3 protein: ASRSQETQY
CDR3 length: 17; V gene: TRBV28; D gene: TRBD1; J gene: TRBJ1-5; CDR3 protein: ASSSERRQGKYGNQPQH
CDR3 length: 11; V gene: TRBV5-1; D gene: TRBD2; J gene: TRBJ2-3; CDR3 protein: ATRVAGADTQY
CDR3 length: 13; V gene: TRBV18; D gene: TRBD1; J gene: TRBJ2-1; CDR3 protein: ASSPLQGAYNEQF
CDR3 length: 12; V gene: TRBV7-2; D gene: TRBD2; J gene: TRBJ2-7; CDR3 protein: ASSLASGLYEQY
CDR3 length: 12; V gene: TRBV27; D gene: -; J gene: TRBJ1-2; CDR3 protein: ASRRQGSGYGYT
CDR3 length: 15; V gene: TRBV6-1; D gene: TRBD1; J gene: TRBJ1-2; CDR3 protein: ASSEPRGRSTFRGYT
CDR3 length: 13; V gene: TRBV9; D gene: -; J gene: TRBJ1-2; CDR3 protein: ASSVGPDSHYGYT
CDR3 length: 10; V gene: TRBV21-1; D gene: -; J gene: TRBJ2-1; CDR3 protein: ASASGYNEQF
CDR3 length: 13; V gene: TRBV27; D gene: -; J gene: TRBJ1-2; CDR3 protein: ASSFDSGGRYGYT
CDR3 length: 13; V gene: TRBV5-6; D gene: -; J gene: TRBJ2-5; CDR3 protein: ASSAYRTAQETQY
CDR3 length: 14; V gene: TRBV7-7; D gene: -; J gene: TRBJ2-1; CDR3 protein: ASSRLSRDLGNEQF
CDR3 length: 14; V gene: TRBV2; D gene: TRBD1; J gene: TRBJ1-3; CDR3 protein: ASSERTGSFGNTIY
CDR3 length: 13; V gene: TRBV7-2; D gene: TRBD2; J gene: TRBJ2-1; CDR3 protein: ASSLELAGYNEQF
CDR3 length: 13; V gene: TRBV19; D gene: TRBD1; J gene: TRBJ2-7; CDR3 protein: ASSPGQGNSYEQY
CDR3 length: 9; V gene: TRBV6-6; D gene: -; J gene: TRBJ1-1; CDR3 protein: ASSYTSAAF
CDR3 length: 13; V gene: TRBV10-1; D gene: -; J gene: TRBJ2-1; CDR3 protein: ASSEVSGAYNEQF
CDR3 length: 12; V gene: TRBV5-1; D gene: -; J gene: TRBJ2-2; CDR3 protein: ASSAQTNTGELF
CDR3 length: 15; V gene: TRBV5-6; D gene: TRBD1; J gene: TRBJ1-2; CDR3 protein: ASSPLGQGFLIDGYT
CDR3 length: 9; V gene: TRBV10-2; D gene: TRBD2; J gene: TRBJ2-7; CDR3 protein: ASSGGGEQY
CDR3 length: 12; V gene: TRBV5-5; D gene: -; J gene: TRBJ1-6; CDR3 protein: ASGSGLYNSPLH
CDR3 length: 13; V gene: TRBV27; D gene: -; J gene: TRBJ1-5; CDR3 protein: ASSLSSGIVQPQH